This section outlines one T cell receptor (beta chain) sequence together with its context. The sample belongs to a study of blood T cell repertoires in COVID-19. Study summary: In each case, the material was cDNA or gDNA derived from T cells, B-cell-depleted T cells, or PBMCs.

TCRdb's copy holds only in-frame clones and misses some; the assay was immunoSEQ multiplex PCR. This sample yields approximately 200,000 clones, of which roughly four fifths are seen a single time; roughly 10% belongs to the top ten. Participant ages covered roughly 18 to 89 years across 24 US areas. The study counted Cohort 3 donors as recovered given two negative PCRs, clearance, or symptom resolution. The sequence came from a man aged 40-55 years who had recovered from COVID-19. Sequencing was performed on PBMCs or T cells enriched from blood (not recorded which).

This CDR3 is CASSPRGSGSSTAEQFF. CDR3 DNA sequence: TGTGCCAGCAGCCCGAGGGGTAGCGGGAGTTCAACAGCTGAGCAGTTCTTC. The V and J genes are TRBV7-3 and TRBJ2-1, with TRBD2 matching over 9 bases. The germline V gene encodes CDR1 SGHTA and CDR2 FQGTGA. The CDR3 contains 17 residues. V trimming: 5 bases; J trimming: 9 bases; junction bases outside the gene matches: 17.